This T cell receptor beta chain was identified in a study of identical twins. Study-wide points: Interpretation of the results relied on cross-sectional statistical analysis and not on following the same donors.

Template switching added a universal primer site, and cDNA bore unique molecular identifiers. MiXCR, applied by TCRdb to the 5' RACE reads, yields one record per CDR3 protein. The table includes around 1.7 million distinct CDR3 sequences, roughly 35% detected once. The CDR3 length is 12 residues. Germline V gene lookup returns CDR1 MNHNS and CDR2 SASEGT. As to this clonotype: Antigen specificity is unknown. One end of the junction varies from germline; a read error may be responsible.

The sequence was collected from a newborn girl in good health. Sequenced sample: cord blood. The V and J genes are TRBV6-1 and TRBJ2-3; 7 bases match TRBD2. For the CDR3, the DNA is TGTGCCAGCAAGCGGGGCACAGATATGCAGTATTTT. Translated, it gives CASKRGTDMQYF.